These 8 T cell receptor beta chains were sequenced from one sample in a study of T cells after yellow fever vaccination. TCRdb redid the calling of the 5' RACE reads with MiXCR, one entry per CDR3 protein. The profile shows about 99,000 distinct CDR3 sequences, 5.8% of them singletons. The specimen comprised CD8+ T cells sorted from PBMCs, sampled 10 days after the yellow fever booster vaccination. The receptors were sampled from a man aged 18 to 29 who received the YFV17D yellow fever vaccine.

This clonotype has just a few counts. This chain uses TRBV7-6 with TRBJ2-7; unclear D gene. The CDR3 runs 13 residues. Trimming cost V 1 base and J 3 bases, with 7 bases left between them. The germline V gene encodes CDR1 SGHVS and CDR2 FNYEAQ. CDR3: CASSLGRNYEQYF. CDR3 DNA sequence: TGTGCCAGCAGCTTAGGTAGGAACTACGAGCAGTACTTC.

This clonotype was seen a few times. The chain links TRBV5-1 to TRBJ1-1, with a weak D call TRBD1 (6 bases). The CDR3 totals 13 residues. Per the germline V gene, CDR1 is SGHRS and CDR2 is YFSETQ. The V and J ends lost 6 bases and 7 bases respectively, with 16 bases between them. The CDR3: CASNRGGASEAFF. The CDR3 DNA is TGCGCCAGCAATCGAGGGGGGGCAAGTGAAGCTTTCTTT.

The sample holds a few counts of this clonotype. The gene calls are TRBV18 and TRBJ2-1; 7 positions match TRBD2. Trimming at V came to 4 bases and at J to 2 bases, leaving 14 bases not matched to a gene. Germline lookup yields CDR1 KGHSH and CDR2 LQKENI. This CDR3 is 18 amino acids long. CDR3 nucleotide sequence: TGTGCCAGCTCACTTAGGGCTTACGGGACTACTCCCTACAATGAGCAGTTCTTC. This codes for CASSLRAYGTTPYNEQFF.

There are a few counts of this clonotype. The V call is TRBV20-1, the J call TRBJ1-2; maybe TRBD1 (5 bases). Per the germline V gene, CDR1 is DFQATT and CDR2 is SNEGSKA (reference sequence). This CDR3 has 14 amino acids. V was shortened by 1 base and J by 2 bases, with 11 bases between the two germline ends. Here the CDR3 reads CSARGPRDNYGYTF. The DNA for the CDR3 is TGCAGTGCTAGAGGGCCCAGGGACAACTATGGCTACACCTTC.

This clonotype was found many times. The CDR3 reads CASTPFRGRRETQYF. In DNA form, the CDR3 reads TGTGCCAGCACCCCATTCAGGGGGCGCAGGGAGACCCAGTACTTC. This chain connects TRBV12-3 or TRBV12-4 to TRBJ2-5, with 8 bases identical to TRBD1. Unmatched junction bases numbered 12, after V lost 7 bases and J lost 5 bases. This CDR3 is built from 15 residues.

This clonotype was counted a few times. V and J are TRBV20-1 and TRBJ2-7; 14 nucleotides line up with TRBD2. The V segment lost 2 bases and the J segment 4 bases; nucleotides outside the gene matches: 7. The germline gives CDR1 DFQATT, CDR2 SNEGSKA (reference sequence). CDR3 length equals 16 residues. The CDR3 nucleotides are TGCAGTGCTAGAACCGGGACTAGCGGGGGCTGGTACGAGCAGTACTTC. Its protein is CSARTGTSGGWYEQYF.

The chain joins TRBV11-3 to TRBJ1-1; D is uncertain. This CDR3 has 13 residues. Germline V gives CDR1 SGHNT, CDR2 YENEEA. The V end lost 5 bases, the J end lost 3 bases, and 10 bases lay between the germline ends. CDR3 amino acids: CASSPGPYTEAFF. The CDR3 DNA sequence: TGTGCCAGCAGCCCCGGCCCGTACACTGAAGCTTTCTTT.

The gene calls are TRBV7-2 and TRBJ1-2; D might be TRBD1 (6 bases). Germline-derived CDR1 and CDR2 are SGHTA and FQGNSA. CDR3 size: 14 residues. V was clipped by 2 bases and J by 4 bases, with 11 bases between them. The CDR3, as DNA: TGTGCCAGCAGCTTAACAGGGAGCCCCTATGGCTACACCTTC. Translated: CASSLTGSPYGYTF.